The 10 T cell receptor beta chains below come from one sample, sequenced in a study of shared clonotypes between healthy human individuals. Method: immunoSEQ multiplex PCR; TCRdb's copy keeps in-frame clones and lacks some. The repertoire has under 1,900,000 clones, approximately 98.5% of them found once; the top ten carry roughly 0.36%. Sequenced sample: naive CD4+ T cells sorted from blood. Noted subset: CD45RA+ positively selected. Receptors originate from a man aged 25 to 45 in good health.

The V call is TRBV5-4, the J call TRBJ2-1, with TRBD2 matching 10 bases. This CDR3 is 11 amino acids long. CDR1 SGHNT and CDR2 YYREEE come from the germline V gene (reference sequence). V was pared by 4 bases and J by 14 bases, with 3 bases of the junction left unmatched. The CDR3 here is CASSLGLAEFF. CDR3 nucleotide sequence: TGTGCCAGCAGCCTTGGACTAGCGGAGTTCTTC.

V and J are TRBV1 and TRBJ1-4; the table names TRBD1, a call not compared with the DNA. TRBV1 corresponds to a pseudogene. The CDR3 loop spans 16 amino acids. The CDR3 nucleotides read TGCACCAGCAGCCAAAGGCCGGGACAGGCTGATGAAAAACTGTTTTTT. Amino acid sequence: CTSSQRPGQADEKLFF.

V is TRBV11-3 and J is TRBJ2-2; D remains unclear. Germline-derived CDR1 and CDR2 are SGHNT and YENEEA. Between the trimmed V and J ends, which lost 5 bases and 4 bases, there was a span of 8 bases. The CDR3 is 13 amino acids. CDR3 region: CASSPRFTGELFF. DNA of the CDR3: TGTGCCAGCAGCCCTAGGTTCACCGGGGAGCTGTTTTTT.

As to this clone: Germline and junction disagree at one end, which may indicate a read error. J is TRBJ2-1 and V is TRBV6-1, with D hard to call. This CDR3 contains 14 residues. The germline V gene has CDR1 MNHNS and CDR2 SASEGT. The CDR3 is CASSKAQAYNEQFF. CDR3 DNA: TGTGCCAGCAGTAAAGCCCAGGCCTACAATGAGCAGTTCTTC.

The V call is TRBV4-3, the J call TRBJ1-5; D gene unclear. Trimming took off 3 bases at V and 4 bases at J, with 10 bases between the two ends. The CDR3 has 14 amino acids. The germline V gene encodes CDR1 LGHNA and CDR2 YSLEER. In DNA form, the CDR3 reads TGCGCCAGCAGCCAGGGGTGGGGAAATCAGCCCCAGCATTTT. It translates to CASSQGWGNQPQHF.

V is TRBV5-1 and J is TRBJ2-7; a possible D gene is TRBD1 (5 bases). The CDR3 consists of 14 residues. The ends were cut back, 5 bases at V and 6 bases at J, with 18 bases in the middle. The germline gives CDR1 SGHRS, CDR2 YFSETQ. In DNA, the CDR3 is TGCGCCAGCAGGAGACTGGGGATCCAGGGCGAGCAGTACTTC. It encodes CASRRLGIQGEQYF.

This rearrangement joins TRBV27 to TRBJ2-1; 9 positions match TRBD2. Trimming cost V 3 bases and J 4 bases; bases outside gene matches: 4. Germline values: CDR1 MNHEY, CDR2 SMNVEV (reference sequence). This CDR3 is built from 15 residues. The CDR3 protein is CASSFGLAPYNEQFF. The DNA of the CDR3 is TGTGCCAGCAGTTTCGGACTAGCGCCTTACAATGAGCAGTTCTTC.

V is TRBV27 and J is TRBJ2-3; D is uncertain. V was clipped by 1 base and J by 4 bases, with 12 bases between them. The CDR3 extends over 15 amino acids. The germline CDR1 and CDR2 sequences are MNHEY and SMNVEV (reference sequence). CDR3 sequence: CASSLWQVGADTQYF. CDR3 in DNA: TGTGCCAGCAGTTTATGGCAGGTTGGGGCAGATACGCAGTATTTT.

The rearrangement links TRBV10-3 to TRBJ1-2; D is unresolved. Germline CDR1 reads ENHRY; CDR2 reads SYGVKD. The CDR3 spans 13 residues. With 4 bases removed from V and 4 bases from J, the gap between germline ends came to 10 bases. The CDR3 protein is CAISGRQFYGYTF. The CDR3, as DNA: TGTGCCATCAGTGGCAGGCAGTTCTATGGCTACACCTTC.

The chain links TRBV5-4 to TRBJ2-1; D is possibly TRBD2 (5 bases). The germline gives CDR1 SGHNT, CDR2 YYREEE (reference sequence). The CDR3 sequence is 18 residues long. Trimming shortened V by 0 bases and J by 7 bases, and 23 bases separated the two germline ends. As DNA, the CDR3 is TGTGCCAGCAGCTTGGATCTAGGTCCGGGGAAAACTGCGAATGAGCAGTTCTTC. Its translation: CASSLDLGPGKTANEQFF.